The 15 T cell receptor beta chains below all came from one sample that was sequenced in a study of blood T cell repertoires in COVID-19. Produced via immunoSEQ multiplex PCR; TCRdb's table is partial and in-frame only. The sample includes under 300,000 clones, about 85% seen only once; the top ten take 3.6%. Sequencing input: peripheral blood. Receptors originate from a man aged 18 to 30 with active or convalescent COVID-19.

V gene TRBV2 combines with J gene TRBJ2-3, with D perhaps matching TRBD1 (6 bases). CDR3 length: 15 amino acids. Trimming pared 4 bases from V and 0 bases from J, leaving 11 bases between. Germline V gene data show CDR1 as SNHLY and CDR2 as FYNNEI. CDR3 DNA: TGTGCCAGCAGTGGAGGGGGAACTAGCACAGATACGCAGTATTTT. It encodes CASSGGGTSTDTQYF.

Points on this clone: Other DNA sequences in the same sample also yield this CDR3. CDR3 residues: CASSLAGDTEAFF. In DNA, the CDR3 is TGCGCCAGCAGCTTGGCCGGTGACACTGAAGCTTTCTTT. The chain employs TRBV5-1 and TRBJ1-1; no clear D. V lost 0 bases to trimming and J lost 3 bases, with 6 bases between them. The germline V gene encodes CDR1 SGHRS and CDR2 YFSETQ. There are 13 residues in the CDR3.

The CDR3 spells CASSLGTAERYEQYF. CDR3 in DNA: TGTGCCAGCAGCTTAGGGACAGCGGAGCGCTACGAGCAGTACTTC. The V gene is TRBV11-3, the J gene TRBJ2-7; D perhaps matches TRBD1 (6 bases). V shed 1 base and J shed 3 bases, with 13 bases lying between them. This CDR3 contains 15 residues. Germline V CDR1 and CDR2: SGHNT, YENEEA.

The chain uses TRBV3-1 (or the pseudogene TRBV3-2) and TRBJ1-2, with TRBD1 matching over 7 bases. The CDR3 is 14 amino acids. Per germline, CDR1 LGHDT and CDR2 YNNKEL (reference sequence). The V segment lost 1 base and the J segment 4 bases; nucleotides outside the gene matches: 3. The chain's CDR3 is CASSQAQGFYGYTF. The CDR3 DNA follows: TGTGCCAGCAGCCAAGCACAGGGGTTCTATGGCTACACCTTC.

The chain links TRBV4-1 to TRBJ1-2; the D gene is possibly TRBD1 (5 bases). Trimming stripped 0 bases from V and 4 bases from J, with 15 bases between. Germline V gene lookup returns CDR1 MGHRA and CDR2 YSYEKL. The CDR3 runs to 16 residues. This CDR3 reads CASSQEAGGGIYGYTF. CDR3 in DNA: TGCGCCAGCAGCCAAGAAGCGGGGGGGGGTATCTATGGCTACACCTTC.

CDR3 in amino acids: CALTGTDTEAFF. The CDR3 coding sequence is TGTGCCTTAACAGGGACGGACACTGAAGCTTTCTTT. This chain uses TRBV2 with TRBJ1-1; weak D call: TRBD1 (6 bases). CDR1 is SNHLY, CDR2 FYNNEI, per germline. The V end lost 11 bases, the J end lost 3 bases, and 13 bases lay between the germline ends. The CDR3 has 12 residues.

The rearrangement uses TRBV5-6 and TRBJ2-2, with D possibly TRBD2 on 6 matching bases. There are 13 residues in the CDR3. Deletions cut 4 bases from V and 6 bases from J, with 10 bases between. The V gene's germline CDR1 is SGHDT and CDR2 YYEEEE. The CDR3 here is CASSPTGAGELFF. CDR3 coding DNA: TGTGCCAGCAGCCCCACGGGGGCCGGGGAGCTGTTTTTT.

The chain combines TRBV19 with TRBJ1-1; 8 bases are shared with TRBD1. Germline loops: CDR1 LNHDA, CDR2 SQIVND (reference sequence). V was pared by 5 bases and J by 0 bases, with 5 bases of the junction left unmatched. The CDR3 has 15 residues. The chain's CDR3 is CASSEGQGVNTEAFF. As DNA, the CDR3 is TGTGCCAGTAGTGAAGGACAGGGAGTGAACACTGAAGCTTTCTTT. Looking up the rest from reference TRBV19 and TRBJ1-1 gives the full variable domain: DGGITQSPKYLFRKEGQNVTLSCEQNLNHDAMYWYRQDPGQGLRLIYYSQIVNDFQKGDIAEGYSVSREKKESFPLTVTSAQKNPTAFYLCASSEGQGVNTEAFFGQGTRLTVV.

This chain links TRBV19 with TRBJ1-2; 7 bases agree with TRBD1. The trim removed 5 bases at V and 4 bases at J, leaving 19 bases unmatched. This CDR3 is built from 18 residues. Per the germline V gene, CDR1 is LNHDA and CDR2 is SQIVND (reference sequence). In DNA, the CDR3 is TGTGCCAGTAGTCCCGACATTGGATCGACAGGGTCGGGCTATGGCTACACCTTC. This translates into CASSPDIGSTGSGYGYTF.

This chain uses TRBV10-3 with TRBJ1-1, with D possibly TRBD1 on 6 matching bases. The germline CDR1 and CDR2 sequences are ENHRY and SYGVKD. CDR3 length equals 13 residues. Between the trimmed V and J ends, which lost 3 bases and 6 bases, there was a span of 11 bases. This CDR3 reads CAISDGGAAEAFF. The DNA for the CDR3 is TGTGCCATCAGTGACGGGGGGGCCGCTGAAGCTTTCTTT.

The V call is TRBV5-1, the J call TRBJ1-1, with 7 bases lining up with TRBD1. The CDR3 spans 15 residues. The V gene end was trimmed by 4 bases and the J gene end by 1 base; junction bases not matched to a gene: 7. The germline V gene encodes CDR1 SGHRS and CDR2 YFSETQ. The CDR3 sequence is CASSLLGGENTEAFF. The CDR3 DNA follows: TGCGCCAGCAGCCTGCTAGGGGGCGAGAACACTGAAGCTTTCTTT.

The chain links TRBV19 to TRBJ2-3; 8 bases agree with TRBD1. The CDR3 runs to 16 residues. J gave up 6 bases and V 6 bases, and 14 bases lay outside the gene matches. Germline CDR1 LNHDA, CDR2 SQIVND (reference sequence). The CDR3 loop is CASRPQGATPPDTQYF. CDR3 DNA sequence: TGTGCCAGTAGGCCTCAGGGGGCCACTCCTCCGGATACGCAGTATTTT.

CDR3 sequence reads: CSVGARPYEQYF. CDR3 nucleotides: TGCAGCGTTGGGGCTCGCCCCTACGAGCAGTACTTC. V usage is TRBV29-1 and J usage is TRBJ2-7; no clear D gene. This CDR3 has 12 amino acids. The V end was cut by 4 bases, the J end by 2 bases, with 9 bases between. Looked up from germline, CDR1 is SQVTM and CDR2 is ANQGSEA.

The V gene is TRBV25-1, the J gene TRBJ1-6; D uncertain. The germline CDR1 and CDR2 sequences are MGHDK and SYGVNS. Trimming cost V 2 bases and J 2 bases, with 13 bases left between them. The CDR3 is 17 amino acids. The CDR3 region is CASSEATGSTYNSPLHF. CDR3 nucleotide sequence: TGTGCCAGCAGTGAAGCGACTGGGAGCACCTATAATTCACCCCTCCACTTT.

This chain connects TRBV5-6 to TRBJ1-4; the match to TRBD1 covers 8 bases. CDR3 length: 13 amino acids. The junction had 4 bases not matched to a gene; V was cut back by 4 bases and J by 8 bases. CDR1 SGHDT and CDR2 YYEEEE come from the germline V gene. The CDR3 coding sequence is TGTGCCAGCAGCGGGACAGGTCGAGAAAAACTGTTTTTT. Amino acids: CASSGTGREKLFF.